The source of this T cell receptor (beta chain) is a study of shared clonotypes between healthy human individuals. Across the study: Two women and three men aged 18 to 49 made up the donors. Notes on the study in general: Exclusively blood specimens were collected; tissue repertoires likely differ. Depth was large, yet rarefaction showed that sorted-subset sequencing was incomplete.

Naive CD8 cells lacked CD45RO, underwent positive selection for CCR7 and left out terminally differentiated effector memory CD45RA+ cells. Notes on this clone: The antigen remains unidentified.

In the authors' methods: ImmunoSEQ yielded junction-only sequences lacking quality scores, so filtering differed. Assay: immunoSEQ multiplex PCR; the TCRdb copy retains only in-frame clones and omits some. D and trimming come from the DNA, and the V and J calls and clone size come from that table. The repertoire holds millions of clones, with roughly 94% as singletons. The germline gives CDR1 SGHRS, CDR2 YFSETQ. The CDR3 is 15 residues long. V lost 5 bases to trimming and J lost 2 bases, with 15 bases between them. Input material: naive CD8+ T cells sorted from blood. This chain links TRBV5-1 with TRBJ2-3, with D perhaps being TRBD1 or TRBD2 (5 bases each). The sequence was collected from a man aged 18 to 30 in good health. The CDR3 sequence: CASSYVGAITDTQYF. The CDR3 DNA reads as TGCGCCAGCAGTTATGTCGGGGCTATCACAGATACGCAGTATTTT.